This T cell receptor beta chain was observed in a study of blood T cell repertoires in COVID-19. Study details: Acute and convalescent COVID-19 specimens originated in the United States, Italy and Spain. PBMCs, B-cell-depleted T cells, or T cells provided the cDNA or gDNA that made up the material.

The germline gives CDR1 SGHDN, CDR2 FVKESK. The CDR3 consists of 15 residues. The V gene end was trimmed by 2 bases and the J gene end by 4 bases; junction bases not matched to a gene: 5. How the authors handled the data: Amplification from reference gene primers served as the basis for estimated nucleated cell counts. The data were produced by immunoSEQ multiplex PCR, yet TCRdb's version contains in-frame clones alone and is incomplete. V and J calls and clone size are given by that table; D and trimming were obtained from the DNA. The repertoire has some 47,000 clones, 75% to 95% of them found once; the top ten carry under 6.5%.

This chain joins TRBV14 and TRBJ1-2; TRBD1 matches 9 bases. The sequence derives from a man in his 70s with acute or convalescent COVID-19. Sequencing input: peripheral blood. CDR3 region: CASSQTGTGPYGYTF. The CDR3 DNA follows: TGTGCCAGCAGCCAAACAGGGACAGGGCCCTATGGCTACACCTTC.